The 19 T cell receptor beta chains listed next were all sequenced from one sample in a study of regulatory T cells in long-lasting Graves disease. Building of the TCR beta libraries involved iRepertoire HTBI primers and Arm-PCR of CDR3 regions. Via MiXCR, TCRdb re-called the multiplex PCR reads, giving one row per CDR3 protein. In the table there are roughly 500,000 distinct CDR3 sequences, approximately 12% of which are singletons. Time point described: newly diagnosed GD, antithyroid drugs for less than 3 months. Extracted PBMC RNA gave rise to the TCR library. These data also formed part of another study, on T cells in Graves' hyperthyroidism and ophthalmopathy.

The material sequenced was peripheral blood mononuclear cells (PBMCs), taken at new diagnosis, from a patient treated with antithyroid drugs. Receptor source: a man aged 25-45 years with Graves disease.

This clonotype showed up many times. The chain joins TRBV27 to TRBJ1-1, with D uncertain. The CDR3 runs to 15 residues. Germline lookup yields CDR1 MNHEY and CDR2 SMNVEV (reference sequence). The V and J ends lost 4 bases and 3 bases respectively, with 15 bases between them. The CDR3 bases are TGTGCCAGCAGTTATCCCCTGGAGGTGGACACTGAAGCTTTCTTT. Translating gives CASSYPLEVDTEAFF.

This clonotype was counted many times. The V gene is TRBV7-9, the J gene TRBJ2-2, with 10 nucleotides matching TRBD2. This CDR3 has 17 amino acids. V lost 1 base and J lost 3; bases outside the gene matches: 5. The V gene's germline CDR1 is SEHNR and CDR2 FQNEAQ (reference sequence). The CDR3 loop reads CASSLVASGRDTGELFF. CDR3 nucleotides: TGTGCCAGCAGCTTAGTGGCCAGCGGGAGGGACACCGGGGAGCTGTTTTTT.

The sample holds a few counts of this clonotype. The chain couples TRBV19 to TRBJ1-5; D ambiguous. V shed 3 bases and J shed 7 bases, with 10 bases lying between them. The CDR3 extends over 13 amino acids. In germline, CDR1 is LNHDA, CDR2 SQIVND (reference sequence). CDR3 sequence (DNA): TGTGCCAGTAGTATGGTGGGATCCCAGCCCCAGCATTTT. Translation: CASSMVGSQPQHF.

This clonotype occurred many times. The chain recombines TRBV24-1 with TRBJ1-1; the D gene is possibly TRBD1 (5 bases). This CDR3 region has 13 residues. Germline values: CDR1 KGHDR, CDR2 SFDVKD. V was pared by 7 bases and J by 1 base, with 9 bases between. CDR3 DNA: TGTGCCACCAGAGGGACGGGGAACACTGAAGCTTTCTTT. It yields the protein CATRGTGNTEAFF.

The chain uses TRBV24-1 and TRBJ2-4; possibly TRBD1 for D (6 bases). CDR1 is KGHDR, CDR2 SFDVKD, per germline. CDR3 length: 14 amino acids. The ends were cut back, 4 bases at V and 6 bases at J, with 12 bases in the middle. CDR3 region: CATSDYRAGNIQYF. The CDR3 bases are TGTGCCACCAGTGACTACAGGGCTGGAAACATTCAGTACTTC.

This clonotype was recorded at least ten times. This chain uses TRBV7-8 with TRBJ2-2; the D gene is possibly TRBD1 (6 bases). V was clipped by 3 bases and J by 3 bases, with 14 bases between them. Germline V gives CDR1 SGHVS, CDR2 FQNEAQ. The CDR3 is 16 amino acids. Here the CDR3 reads CASSFDVQGYTGELFF. CDR3 nucleotide sequence: TGTGCCAGCAGCTTTGACGTACAGGGATACACCGGGGAGCTGTTTTTT.

This clonotype was counted ten times or more. The CDR3, as DNA: TGTGCCTCAGCGGGCGGGGGGAACACCGGGGAGCTGTTTTTT. It translates to CASAGGGNTGELFF. The V and J genes are TRBV12-3 or TRBV12-4 and TRBJ2-2; TRBD2 matches 7 bases. The trim removed 11 bases at V and 1 base at J, leaving 7 bases unmatched. The CDR3 is 14 amino acids.

The sample holds a few counts of this clonotype. The V and J genes are TRBV20-1 and TRBJ2-3; possible D gene TRBD2, 5 bases. This CDR3 comprises 15 residues. The germline V and J ends were trimmed by 6 bases and 2 bases, with 18 bases remaining between them. The germline CDR1 and CDR2 sequences are DFQATT and SNEGSKA (reference sequence). The CDR3 sequence is CSAEEGSLDTDTQYF. Here the CDR3 DNA reads TGCAGTGCAGAAGAGGGCAGCCTTGACACAGATACGCAGTATTTT.

Worth noting for this clonotype: This may stem from a read error, because a much larger clone lies one nucleotide away. This chain links TRBV7-8 with TRBJ1-4, with 10 bases aligning to TRBD1. There are 17 residues in the CDR3. The germline V gene has CDR1 SGHVS and CDR2 FQNEAQ. V lost 5 bases, J lost 2 bases, and 8 bases stayed unmatched. The CDR3 reads CASSRRQGAPTNEKLFF. In DNA, the CDR3 is TGTGCCAGCAGCCGGAGACAGGGGGCCCCTACTAATGAAAAACTGTTTTTT.

The sample holds many counts of this clonotype. V and J are TRBV27 and TRBJ2-5; TRBD2 matches 9 bases. J was trimmed by 4 bases and V by 4 bases; bases with no gene match: 7. The germline V gene encodes CDR1 MNHEY and CDR2 SMNVEV (reference sequence). The CDR3 is made up of 15 amino acids. This CDR3 is CASSSPSTSGETQYF. In DNA, the CDR3 is TGTGCCAGCAGTTCACCGTCGACTAGCGGAGAGACCCAGTACTTC.

A remark on this clonotype: A much larger clone lies one base from this, so it may be a read error. This chain joins TRBV20-1 and TRBJ2-7; 7 nucleotides align to TRBD1. This CDR3 region has 14 residues. Germline V gives CDR1 DFQATT, CDR2 SNEGSKA (reference sequence). CDR3 bases: TGCAGCGCCGGAGAGGGGACAGTCTCCTACGAGCTGTACTTC. It translates to CSAGEGTVSYELYF.

In DNA form, the CDR3 reads TGCGCCAGCAGCTTGGGAGCGAAACGGTACGAGCAGTACTTC. Translated: CASSLGAKRYEQYF. The rearrangement joins TRBV5-1 to TRBJ2-7; D is undetermined. CDR1 and CDR2 (germline): SGHRS, YFSETQ. The CDR3 has 14 amino acids. Trimming took off 0 bases at V and 4 bases at J, with 11 bases between the two ends.

J is TRBJ2-1 and V is TRBV19; TRBD2 matches at 9 bases. The germline gives CDR1 LNHDA, CDR2 SQIVND (reference sequence). The CDR3 extends over 13 amino acids. With 7 bases clipped from V and 6 bases from J, the junction kept 4 bases outside the gene matches. DNA of the CDR3: TGTGCCAGTACCCCGGGACTAGCCAATGAGCAGTTCTTC. Translating it yields CASTPGLANEQFF.

This clonotype came up many times. The chain joins TRBV12-3 or TRBV12-4 to TRBJ2-3; 7 nucleotides agree with TRBD2. This CDR3 is built from 17 residues. V lost 6 bases, J lost 0 bases, and 12 bases stayed unmatched. The CDR3 DNA reads TGTGCCAGCAGGGGGGGGGAGACACGCGAAAGCACAGATACGCAGTATTTT. This gives the protein CASRGGETRESTDTQYF.

The table lists this clonotype with many counts. The chain has TRBV29-1 and TRBJ2-7; D assignment may be TRBD1 or TRBD2 (5 bases each). Germline lookup yields CDR1 SQVTM and CDR2 ANQGSEA. V shed 6 bases and J shed 2 bases, with 11 bases lying between them. The CDR3 totals 12 residues. The CDR3 DNA follows: TGCAGCGTCGGGGCTCAGACCTACGAGCAGTACTTC. Its protein is CSVGAQTYEQYF.

In this sample, this clonotype turned up a few times. The chain combines TRBV4-2 with TRBJ2-1; D possibly corresponds to TRBD2 (5 bases). This CDR3 spans 17 amino acids. From germline, CDR1 is LGHNA and CDR2 YNFKEQ. V was cut by 0 bases and J by 0 bases, with 12 bases left in between. The CDR3 DNA follows: TGTGCCAGCAGCCAAGACGATAGCGCGTCCTCCTACAATGAGCAGTTCTTC. This encodes CASSQDDSASSYNEQFF.

This clonotype was counted ten times or more. The chain joins TRBV20-1 to TRBJ2-3; no clear D gene. The CDR3 has 14 amino acids. CDR1 DFQATT and CDR2 SNEGSKA come from the germline V gene (reference sequence). Trimming left V 4 bases short and J 0 bases short, with 11 bases between. The CDR3 here is CSAIWASSTDTQYF. The CDR3 DNA sequence: TGCAGTGCTATCTGGGCCAGTAGCACAGATACGCAGTATTTT.

At least ten counts were recorded for this clonotype. CDR3 amino acids: CASREVGTGELFF. CDR3 DNA: TGTGCCAGCAGGGAGGTCGGCACCGGGGAGCTGTTTTTT. The V and J genes are TRBV12-3 or TRBV12-4 and TRBJ2-2, with D perhaps matching TRBD2 (5 bases). The CDR3 is 13 amino acids. Deletions cut 6 bases from V and 4 bases from J, with 9 bases between.

This clonotype was seen a handful of times. The chain links TRBV19 to TRBJ2-1; 9 bases fit TRBD2. CDR1 and CDR2 from the germline V gene are LNHDA and SQIVND (reference sequence). The CDR3 spans 17 residues. The J segment lost 0 bases and the V segment lost 5 bases, leaving 8 bases of the junction unmatched. CDR3 coding DNA: TGTGCCAGTAGTCCTTCTAGGACTAGCGCCTCCTACAATGAGCAGTTCTTC. This gives the protein CASSPSRTSASYNEQFF.